The T cell receptor (beta chain) under discussion was sequenced for a study of CD8+ T cells in alopecia areata. Whole-study context: Tofacitinib administration to treated patients was oral, at 5 to 10 mg twice daily. Findings and caveats of the study: Relative to normal scalp, lesional scalp, especially alopecia totalis/universalis, showed higher clonality.

cDNA serving as the sequencing template came from extracted, reverse transcribed RNA. Produced via immunoSEQ multiplex PCR; TCRdb's table is partial and in-frame only. The sample holds over 100,000 clones, about 49% seen once. The CDR3 is made up of 11 amino acids. Trimming cost V 4 bases and J 10 bases, with 8 bases left between them. Germline V lookup: CDR1 ENHRY, CDR2 SYGVKD. This clone was counted a few times. Its antigen is currently unknown. The chain carries TRBV10-3 and TRBJ2-1; D possibly corresponds to TRBD1 (5 bases). The sequence derives from a human donor with alopecia areata. The specimen comprised CD8+ T cells sorted from blood, sampled at week 0. The CDR3 region has the DNA TGTGCCATCAGTGGACGACAGGAGCAGTTCTTC. It codes for CAISGRQEQFF.